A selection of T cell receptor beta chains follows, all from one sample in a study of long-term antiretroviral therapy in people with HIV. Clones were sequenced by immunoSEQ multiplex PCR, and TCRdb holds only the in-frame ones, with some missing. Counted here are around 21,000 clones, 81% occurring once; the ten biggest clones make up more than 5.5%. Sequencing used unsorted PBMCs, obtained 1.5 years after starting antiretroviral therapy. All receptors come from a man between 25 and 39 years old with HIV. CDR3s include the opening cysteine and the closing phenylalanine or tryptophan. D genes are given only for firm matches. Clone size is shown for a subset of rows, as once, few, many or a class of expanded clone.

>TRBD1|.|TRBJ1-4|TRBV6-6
TGTGCCAGCAGGCAGGGGGCTCCATGGGAAAAACTGTTTTTT
CASRQGAPWEKLFF
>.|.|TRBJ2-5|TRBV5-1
TGCGCCAGCAGCACCGGACAGATACTCCAAGAGACCCAGTACTTC
CASSTGQILQETQYF
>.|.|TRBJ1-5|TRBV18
TGTGCCAGCTCACTTACGGACGGCAACAATCAGCCCCAGCATTTT
CASSLTDGNNQPQHF
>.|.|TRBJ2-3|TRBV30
TGTGCCTGGGACCCGCTAGGCACAGATACGCAGTATTTT
CAWDPLGTDTQYF
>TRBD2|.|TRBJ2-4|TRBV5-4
TGTGCCGTGGGGGCGGGGGGGTTGAACATTCAGTACTTC
CAVGAGGLNIQYF
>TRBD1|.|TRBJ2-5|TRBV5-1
TGCGCCAGCAGCTTAGGGGGACAGCAAGAGACCCAGTACTTC
CASSLGGQQETQYF
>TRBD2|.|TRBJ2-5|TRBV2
TGTGCCAGCACTTCGGGGGGGGGATTTGGAGGGACCCAGTACTTC
CASTSGGGFGGTQYF
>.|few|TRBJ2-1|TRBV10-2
TGCGCCAGCAGTGAACACAATGAGCAGTTCTTC
CASSEHNEQFF
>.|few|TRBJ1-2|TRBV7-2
TGTGCCAGCAGCTTCCCCTCACAGGTTTTCTATGGCTACACCTTC
CASSFPSQVFYGYTF
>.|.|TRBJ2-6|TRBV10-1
TGCGCCAGCAGTGAGTCGAGGGATGGGATATCTGGGGCCAACGTCCTGACTTTC
CASSESRDGISGANVLTF
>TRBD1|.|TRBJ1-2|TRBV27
TGTGCCAGCAGTACAGGGGGCGGCGGAGGCTACACCTTC
CASSTGGGGGYTF
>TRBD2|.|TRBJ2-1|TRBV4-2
TGTGCCAGCAGCCAAGAAAGTGCAACTAGCGGGAGGAATGAGCAGTTCTTC
CASSQESATSGRNEQFF